These 27 T cell receptor beta chains share one sample of origin, sequenced in a study of blood T cell repertoires in COVID-19. Assay used: immunoSEQ multiplex PCR; TCRdb lists only in-frame clones, some missing. The data hold approximately 260,000 clones, with 89% observed a single time. Sequencing input: peripheral blood. These receptors were taken from a woman aged 40 to 49 who had recovered from COVID-19.

In DNA, the CDR3 is TGTGCTAGTGGTTTGGCAGGGATCCTCAGGGGAGACGAGACCCAGTACTTC. Amino acids: CASGLAGILRGDETQYF. This chain links TRBV12-5 with TRBJ2-5; tentatively, D is TRBD1 (6 bases). The CDR3 has 17 residues. V was trimmed by 1 base and J by 5 bases, leaving 20 bases between them. The germline gives CDR1 LGHNT, CDR2 FRNRAP.

This clone was observed at least ten times. This CDR3 is CASSVQGRSDGYTF. The CDR3 DNA is TGTGCCAGCAGTGTACAGGGGAGAAGTGATGGCTACACCTTC. The chain is built from TRBV2 and TRBJ1-2; 7 bases are shared with TRBD1. The junction had 8 bases not matched to a gene; V was cut back by 4 bases and J by 6 bases. The CDR3 totals 14 residues. In germline, CDR1 is SNHLY, CDR2 FYNNEI.

This rearrangement joins TRBV10-3 to TRBJ2-1, with 14 bases fitting TRBD2. J gave up 7 bases and V 7 bases, and 9 bases lay outside the gene matches. The CDR3 has 16 residues. Germline values: CDR1 ENHRY, CDR2 SYGVKD. CDR3 residues: CAINSGLAGDFNEQFF. In DNA form, the CDR3 reads TGTGCCATCAATTCGGGACTAGCGGGAGATTTTAATGAGCAGTTCTTC.

The chain joins TRBV5-4 to TRBJ1-2, with 7 positions matching TRBD1. From germline, CDR1 is SGHNT and CDR2 YYREEE (reference sequence). J gave up 6 bases and V 5 bases, and 7 bases lay outside the gene matches. This CDR3 is 13 amino acids long. DNA for the CDR3: TGTGCCAGCAGTCAGGGACAGAGAGATGGCTACACCTTC. This codes for CASSQGQRDGYTF.

The chain joins TRBV5-5 to TRBJ2-7; D remains unclear. Germline V lookup: CDR1 SGHKS, CDR2 YYEKEE (reference sequence). This CDR3 region has 13 residues. The V gene lost 0 bases and the J gene lost 5 bases, with 9 bases spanning the gap. In DNA, the CDR3 is TGTGCCAGCAGCTTGGGACCGGGTGACGAGCAGTACTTC. The encoded protein is CASSLGPGDEQYF. Variable domain in full (rest from reference TRBV5-5 and TRBJ2-7): DAGVTQSPTHLIKTRGQQVTLRCSPISGHKSVSWYQQVLGQGPQFIFQYYEKEERGRGNFPDRFSARQFPNYSSELNVNALLLGDSALYLCASSLGPGDEQYFGPGTRLTVT.

This chain connects TRBV20-1 to TRBJ1-1; no clear D. The CDR3 runs to 11 residues. The V end was cut by 6 bases, the J end by 10 bases, with 15 bases between. Germline CDR1 is DFQATT and CDR2 is SNEGSKA (reference sequence). CDR3 DNA: TGCAGTGCCGTAGCCGGAGTAGTAGCTTTCTTT. Protein sequence: CSAVAGVVAFF.

The V call is TRBV2, the J call TRBJ2-5; D is uncertain. Germline V CDR1 and CDR2: SNHLY, FYNNEI. V lost 7 bases to trimming and J lost 3 bases, with 12 bases between them. The CDR3 runs 13 residues. The CDR3 sequence is CASKRVFKETQYF. CDR3 nucleotide sequence: TGTGCCAGCAAACGGGTTTTTAAAGAGACCCAGTACTTC.

This clone was found once. The chain recombines TRBV19 with TRBJ2-2, with no clear D. CDR1 and CDR2 from the germline V gene are LNHDA and SQIVND (reference sequence). The germline V and J ends were trimmed by 2 bases and 1 base, with 11 bases remaining between them. CDR3 length equals 16 residues. Here the CDR3 reads CASSILLVGNTGELFF. The CDR3 coding sequence is TGTGCCAGTAGTATACTGCTGGTCGGGAACACCGGGGAGCTGTTTTTT.

The rearrangement joins TRBV12-2 to TRBJ2-7; the table calls TRBD1, which could not be checked here. TRBV12-2 is annotated as a pseudogene. There are 14 residues in the CDR3. CDR3 amino acids: CASRFGPWANEQYV. CDR3 nucleotide sequence: TGTGCAAGTCGCTTCGGCCCGTGGGCCAACGAGCAGTACGTC.

V gene TRBV6-5 combines with J gene TRBJ2-2; tentatively, D is TRBD1 (6 bases). Trimming removed 6 bases from V and 0 bases from J, with 8 bases in between. The germline V gene encodes CDR1 MNHEY and CDR2 SVGAGI. CDR3 length: 14 amino acids. In DNA, the CDR3 is TGTGCCAGCAGGGGACACCCGAACACCGGGGAGCTGTTTTTT. Its protein product is CASRGHPNTGELFF.

The V call is TRBV28, the J call TRBJ1-2; 9 bases align to TRBD1. This CDR3 contains 14 residues. With V trimmed by 3 bases and J by 5 bases, 4 bases remained unmatched. The germline gives CDR1 MDHEN, CDR2 SYDVKM. The chain's CDR3 is CASSFGTGKYGYTF. The CDR3, as DNA: TGTGCCAGCAGTTTCGGGACAGGGAAGTATGGCTACACCTTC.

CDR3 in DNA: TGCGCCAGCAGCCAAACCTCCGGGACTAGAAGTTACCAAGAGACCCAGTACTTC. Translation gives CASSQTSGTRSYQETQYF. The chain links TRBV4-1 to TRBJ2-5; 8 positions agree with TRBD2. The CDR3 runs 18 residues. V shed 2 bases, J shed 0 bases, and the junction held 11 bases outside the gene matches. Germline V gene lookup returns CDR1 MGHRA and CDR2 YSYEKL.

This chain joins TRBV29-1 and TRBJ1-2; 7 bases line up with TRBD1. The length of the CDR3 is 14 residues. Germline-derived CDR1 and CDR2 are SQVTM and ANQGSEA. V was clipped by 6 bases and J by 5 bases; unmatched bases: 12. In DNA form, the CDR3 reads TGCAGCGTCGCCCTACCGGGACAGCTTTATGGCTACACCTTC. Translated, it gives CSVALPGQLYGYTF.

The rearrangement joins TRBV24-1 to TRBJ2-7; D perhaps matches TRBD2 (5 bases). Trimming shortened V by 8 bases and J by 3 bases, and 10 bases separated the two germline ends. Per the germline V gene, CDR1 is KGHDR and CDR2 is SFDVKD. This CDR3 has 12 amino acids. In nucleotides, the CDR3 is TGTGCCACCACGAGGGAGTACTACGAGCAGTACGTC. Translating gives CATTREYYEQYV.

The chain has TRBV5-1 and TRBJ1-2; 10 bases are shared with TRBD1. Losses at the gene ends were 3 bases for V and 7 bases for J; bases not matched to a gene: 9. Germline V gene sequence: CDR1 SGHRS, CDR2 YFSETQ. This CDR3 region has 15 residues. CDR3: CASSSYGTGEVGYTF. The CDR3 bases are TGCGCCAGCAGCTCGTACGGGACAGGGGAGGTTGGCTACACCTTC.

V gene TRBV6-5 combines with J gene TRBJ2-2; TRBD1 matches at 7 bases. V gave up 6 bases and J gave up 5 bases; unmatched junction bases: 6. This CDR3 has 14 amino acids. Germline V CDR1 and CDR2: MNHEY, SVGAGI. CDR3 sequence: CASSHDRATGELFF. CDR3 in DNA: TGTGCCAGCAGCCACGACAGGGCTACCGGGGAGCTGTTTTTT.

The rearrangement uses TRBV10-3 and TRBJ1-1; 7 nucleotides match TRBD1. The CDR3 runs 15 residues. Germline values: CDR1 ENHRY, CDR2 SYGVKD. V shed 3 bases, J shed 0 bases, and the junction held 4 bases outside the gene matches. The chain's CDR3 is CAISEARGMNTEAFF. DNA of the CDR3: TGTGCCATCAGTGAAGCCAGGGGGATGAACACTGAAGCTTTCTTT.

The rearrangement links TRBV5-1 to TRBJ1-1; 8 bases match TRBD1. This CDR3 region has 13 residues. Germline V gives CDR1 SGHRS, CDR2 YFSETQ. Trimming cost V 4 bases and J 7 bases; bases outside gene matches: 6. The CDR3 loop is CASSPGTGSEAFF. The CDR3 nucleotides read TGCGCCAGCAGCCCGGGGACAGGTAGTGAAGCTTTCTTT.

This rearrangement joins TRBV2 to TRBJ2-2, with 8 bases fitting TRBD1. The CDR3 loop spans 16 amino acids. Germline V gene lookup returns CDR1 SNHLY and CDR2 FYNNEI. The J segment lost 5 bases and the V segment lost 6 bases, leaving 11 bases of the junction unmatched. This CDR3 reads CASRAWQGAPTGELFF. The DNA of the CDR3 is TGTGCCAGCAGGGCCTGGCAGGGGGCCCCGACCGGGGAGCTGTTTTTT.

This sequence joins TRBV6-2 or TRBV6-3 and TRBJ1-5; a possible D gene is TRBD1 (5 bases). From germline, CDR1 is MNHEY and CDR2 SVGEGT. The CDR3 loop spans 15 amino acids. Trimming left V 2 bases short and J 4 bases short, with 12 bases between. The CDR3 coding sequence is TGTGCCAGCAGTTACGGGGCAGGTGGAAATCAGCCCCAGCATTTT. Translating it yields CASSYGAGGNQPQHF.

The chain links TRBV3-1 (or the pseudogene TRBV3-2) to TRBJ2-7; 10 bases agree with TRBD2. The junction had 11 bases not matched to a gene; V was cut back by 0 bases and J by 3 bases. The germline CDR1 and CDR2 sequences are LGHDT and YNNKEL (reference sequence). CDR3 length: 18 amino acids. CDR3 residues: CASSQDFWLAGANYEQYF. The CDR3 nucleotides are TGTGCCAGCAGCCAAGATTTTTGGCTAGCGGGGGCAAACTACGAGCAGTACTTC.

The chain recombines TRBV19 with TRBJ1-2; D unclear. CDR3 size: 15 residues. Germline V gene lookup returns CDR1 LNHDA and CDR2 SQIVND (reference sequence). Trimming took off 2 bases at V and 8 bases at J, with 18 bases between the two ends. In DNA form, the CDR3 reads TGTGCCAGTAGTATAAGTCCAGGAGGAGCGAGGGGCTACACCTTC. Its translation: CASSISPGGARGYTF. Looking up the rest from reference TRBV19 and TRBJ1-2 gives the full variable domain: DGGITQSPKYLFRKEGQNVTLSCEQNLNHDAMYWYRQDPGQGLRLIYYSQIVNDFQKGDIAEGYSVSREKKESFPLTVTSAQKNPTAFYLCASSISPGGARGYTFGSGTRLTVV.

This clone was seen more than once but under ten times. The chain combines TRBV6-5 with TRBJ2-7, with 7 bases identical to TRBD1. The germline CDR1 and CDR2 sequences are MNHEY and SVGAGI. The trim removed 11 bases at V and 0 bases at J, leaving 7 bases unmatched. The CDR3 sequence is 13 residues long. The CDR3 region is CAVQTGTSYEQYF. CDR3 nucleotides: TGTGCCGTTCAGACAGGGACCTCCTACGAGCAGTACTTC.

The chain carries TRBV11-2 and TRBJ2-3, with D possibly TRBD2 on 6 matching bases. Trimming pared 1 base from V and 0 bases from J, leaving 11 bases between. The CDR3 covers 16 residues. Germline V CDR1 and CDR2: SGHAT, FQNNGV. The CDR3 reads CASSLAARGSTDTQYF. The CDR3 bases are TGTGCCAGCAGCTTAGCGGCGCGGGGTAGCACAGATACGCAGTATTTT.

The chain has TRBV9 and TRBJ1-2, with 10 bases that match TRBD1. The length of the CDR3 is 14 residues. The trim removed 4 bases at V and 3 bases at J, leaving 3 bases unmatched. Germline CDR1 SGDLS, CDR2 YYNGEE. As DNA, the CDR3 is TGTGCCAGCAGCTCCGGGACAGGGGACTATGGCTACACCTTC. It specifies CASSSGTGDYGYTF.

The J gene is TRBJ2-3, the V gene TRBV11-2; the match to TRBD2 covers 8 bases. This CDR3 is 16 amino acids long. V was clipped by 2 bases and J by 6 bases; unmatched bases: 10. Germline assignment: CDR1 SGHAT and CDR2 FQNNGV. The DNA of the CDR3 is TGTGCCAGCAGCTTACTGGGGCGGGAGGTAATGGATACGCAGTATTTT. Protein product: CASSLLGREVMDTQYF.

The chain joins TRBV7-9 to TRBJ1-4, with 7 bases fitting TRBD1. V was pared by 0 bases and J by 5 bases, with 3 bases of the junction left unmatched. There are 15 residues in the CDR3. Germline loops: CDR1 SEHNR, CDR2 FQNEAQ (reference sequence). In DNA form, the CDR3 reads TGTGCCAGCAGCTTAGCGGGACAGCTAAATGAAAAACTGTTTTTT. Translating gives CASSLAGQLNEKLFF.